This TCR beta chain comes out of a study of cytomegalovirus exposure and HLA in healthy donors. Turning to this clone: What it recognizes is unknown.

Whole-study results and caveats: Presence/absence analyses treated sequencing depth as roughly uniform across donors. Upon later analysis, TCR association rates were observed to vary by HLA locus, being highest for DRB1 and lowest for HLA-C.

The CDR3 loop spans 17 amino acids. CDR1 and CDR2 (germline): MNHEY, SMNVEV (reference sequence). Trimming at V came to 2 bases and at J to 8 bases, leaving 15 bases not matched to a gene. Both 60 Vbeta primers and 13 Jbeta primers went into the PCR. The data were produced by immunoSEQ multiplex PCR, yet TCRdb's version contains in-frame clones alone and is incomplete. In the table there are over 150,000 clones, 70% to 85% of which are singletons. The source of this sequence is a middle-aged man in good health and CMV-seronegative. The chain couples TRBV27 to TRBJ1-3; 7 bases fit TRBD1. The sample consisted of PBMCs. The CDR3 sequence: CASSLRPHRGPQDTIYF. The CDR3 nucleotides are TGTGCCAGCAGTTTAAGGCCCCACAGGGGCCCTCAAGACACCATATATTTT.